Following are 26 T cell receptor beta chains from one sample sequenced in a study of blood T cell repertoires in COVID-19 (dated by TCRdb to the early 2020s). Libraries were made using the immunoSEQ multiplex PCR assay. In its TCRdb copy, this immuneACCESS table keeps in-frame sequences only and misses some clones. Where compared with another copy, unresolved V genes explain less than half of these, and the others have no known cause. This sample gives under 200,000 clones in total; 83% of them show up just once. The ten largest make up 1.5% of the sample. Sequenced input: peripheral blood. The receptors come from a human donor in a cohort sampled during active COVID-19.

The CDR3 region is CASSLLREGQYF. As DNA, the CDR3 is TGTGCCAGCAGTTTACTTAGGGAGGGGCAGTACTTC. The rearrangement uses TRBV28 and TRBJ2-7, with 7 bases identical to TRBD2. Germline V lookup: CDR1 MDHEN, CDR2 SYDVKM. J lost 9 bases, V lost 2 bases, and 4 bases had no gene match. The CDR3 sequence is 12 residues long.

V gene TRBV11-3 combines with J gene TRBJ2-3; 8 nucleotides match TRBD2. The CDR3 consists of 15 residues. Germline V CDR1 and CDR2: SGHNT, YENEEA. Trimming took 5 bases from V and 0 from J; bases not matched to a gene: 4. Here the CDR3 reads CASSATSASTDTQYF. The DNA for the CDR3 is TGTGCCAGCAGCGCGACTAGCGCTAGCACAGATACGCAGTATTTT.

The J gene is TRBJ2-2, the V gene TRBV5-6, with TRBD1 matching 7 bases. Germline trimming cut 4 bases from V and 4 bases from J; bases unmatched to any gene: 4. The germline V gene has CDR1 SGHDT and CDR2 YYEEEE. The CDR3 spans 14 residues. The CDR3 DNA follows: TGTGCCAGCAGCGGGGGACAGTTCACCGGGGAGCTGTTTTTT. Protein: CASSGGQFTGELFF.

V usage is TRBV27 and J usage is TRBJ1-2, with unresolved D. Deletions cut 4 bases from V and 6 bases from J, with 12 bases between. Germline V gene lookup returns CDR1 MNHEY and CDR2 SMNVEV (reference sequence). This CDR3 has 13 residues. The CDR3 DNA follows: TGTGCCAGCAGTTCCCGGTTGTTACATGGCTACACCTTC. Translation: CASSSRLLHGYTF.

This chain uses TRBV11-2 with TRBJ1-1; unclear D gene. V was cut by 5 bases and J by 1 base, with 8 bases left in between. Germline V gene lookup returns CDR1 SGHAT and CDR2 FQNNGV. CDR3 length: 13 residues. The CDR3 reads CASSPRGNTEAFF. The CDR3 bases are TGTGCCAGCAGCCCACGGGGGAACACTGAAGCTTTCTTT.

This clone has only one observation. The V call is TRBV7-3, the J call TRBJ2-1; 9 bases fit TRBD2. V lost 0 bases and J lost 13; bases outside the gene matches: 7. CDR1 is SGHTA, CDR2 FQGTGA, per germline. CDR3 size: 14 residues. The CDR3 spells CASSLTTAGGPQFF. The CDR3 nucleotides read TGTGCCAGCAGCTTAACGACGGCGGGGGGGCCCCAGTTCTTC.

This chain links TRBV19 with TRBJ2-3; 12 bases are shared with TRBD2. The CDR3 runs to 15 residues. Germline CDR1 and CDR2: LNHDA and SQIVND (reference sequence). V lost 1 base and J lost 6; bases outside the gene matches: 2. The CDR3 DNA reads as TGTGCCAGTAGTATAGGGGGACTAGCGGGCGATACGCAGTATTTT. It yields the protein CASSIGGLAGDTQYF.

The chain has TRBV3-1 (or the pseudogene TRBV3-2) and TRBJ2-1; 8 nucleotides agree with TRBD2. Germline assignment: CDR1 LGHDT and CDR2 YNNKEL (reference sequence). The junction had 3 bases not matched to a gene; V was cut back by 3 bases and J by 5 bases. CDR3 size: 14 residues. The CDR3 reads CASSQRGADNEQFF. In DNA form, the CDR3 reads TGTGCCAGCAGCCAGCGGGGGGCTGACAATGAGCAGTTCTTC.

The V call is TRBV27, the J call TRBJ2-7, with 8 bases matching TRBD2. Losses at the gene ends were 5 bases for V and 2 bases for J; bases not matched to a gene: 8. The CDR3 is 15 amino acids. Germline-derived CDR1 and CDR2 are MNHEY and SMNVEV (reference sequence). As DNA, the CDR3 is TGTGCCAGCAGTAACTTAGCGGGGCTTCCCTACGAGCAGTACTTC. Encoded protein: CASSNLAGLPYEQYF.

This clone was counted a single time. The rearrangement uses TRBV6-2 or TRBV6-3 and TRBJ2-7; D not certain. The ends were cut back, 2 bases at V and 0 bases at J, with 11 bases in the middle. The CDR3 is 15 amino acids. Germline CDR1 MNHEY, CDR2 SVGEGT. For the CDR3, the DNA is TGTGCCAGCAGTTACAGAGGAGCGTTCTCCTACGAGCAGTACTTC. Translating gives CASSYRGAFSYEQYF.

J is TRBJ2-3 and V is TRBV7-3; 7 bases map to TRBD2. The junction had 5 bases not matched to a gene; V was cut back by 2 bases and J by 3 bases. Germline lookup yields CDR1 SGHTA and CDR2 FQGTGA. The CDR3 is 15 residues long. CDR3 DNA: TGTGCCAGCAGCTTAGGCGGGAGCGGGACAGATACGCAGTATTTT. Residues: CASSLGGSGTDTQYF.

The CDR3 is CASTDRGPYEQYF. In nucleotides, the CDR3 is TGTGCCAGCACCGACAGGGGGCCCTACGAGCAGTACTTC. The chain is built from TRBV2 and TRBJ2-7, with 10 bases aligning to TRBD1. V lost 7 bases and J lost 2; bases outside the gene matches: 2. From germline, CDR1 is SNHLY and CDR2 FYNNEI. The length of the CDR3 is 13 residues.

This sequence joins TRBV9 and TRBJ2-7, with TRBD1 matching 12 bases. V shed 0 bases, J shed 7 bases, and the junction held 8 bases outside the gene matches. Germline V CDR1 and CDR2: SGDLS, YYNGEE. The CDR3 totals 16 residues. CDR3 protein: CASSVAGGQGAREQYF. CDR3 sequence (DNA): TGTGCCAGCAGCGTAGCTGGGGGACAGGGGGCGAGAGAGCAGTACTTC.

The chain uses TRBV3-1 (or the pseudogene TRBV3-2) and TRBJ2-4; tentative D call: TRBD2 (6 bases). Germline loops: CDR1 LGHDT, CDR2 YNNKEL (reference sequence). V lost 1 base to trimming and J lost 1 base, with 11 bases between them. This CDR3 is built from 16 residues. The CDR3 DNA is TGTGCCAGCAGCCAAGTCGCCGGGACTGCCAAAAACATTCAGTACTTC. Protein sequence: CASSQVAGTAKNIQYF.

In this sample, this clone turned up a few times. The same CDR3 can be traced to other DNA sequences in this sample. The DNA of the CDR3 is TGCGCCAGCAGCTTGGAAAGGGGCCCAACAGATACGCAGTATTTT. This codes for CASSLERGPTDTQYF. The rearrangement joins TRBV5-1 to TRBJ2-3, with D possibly matching TRBD1 (5 bases). V lost 0 bases, J lost 3 bases, and 11 bases lay in between. This CDR3 spans 15 amino acids. Germline V gene data show CDR1 as SGHRS and CDR2 as YFSETQ.

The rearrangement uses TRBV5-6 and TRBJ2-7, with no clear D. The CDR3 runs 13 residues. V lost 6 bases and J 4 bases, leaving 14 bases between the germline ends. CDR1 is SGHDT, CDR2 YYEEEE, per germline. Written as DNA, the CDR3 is TGTGCCAGCACAGAGGCTGGGTTATACGAGCAGTACTTC. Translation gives CASTEAGLYEQYF.

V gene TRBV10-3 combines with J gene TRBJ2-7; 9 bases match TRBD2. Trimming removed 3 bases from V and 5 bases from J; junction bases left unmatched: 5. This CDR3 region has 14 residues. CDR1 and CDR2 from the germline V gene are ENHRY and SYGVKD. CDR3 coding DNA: TGTGCCATCAGTGACGGCGGGAGGGCCCACGAGCAGTACTTC. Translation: CAISDGGRAHEQYF.

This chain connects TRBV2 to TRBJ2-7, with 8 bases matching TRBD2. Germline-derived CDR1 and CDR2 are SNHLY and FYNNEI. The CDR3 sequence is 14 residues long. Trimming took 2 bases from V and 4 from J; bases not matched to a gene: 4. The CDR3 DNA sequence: TGTGCCAGCAGTGAACGTACTAGCGGTTACGAGCAGTACTTC. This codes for CASSERTSGYEQYF.

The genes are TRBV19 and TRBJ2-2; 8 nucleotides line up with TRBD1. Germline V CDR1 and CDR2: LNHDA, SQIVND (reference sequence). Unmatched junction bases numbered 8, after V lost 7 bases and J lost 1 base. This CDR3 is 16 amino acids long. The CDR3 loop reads CASIDPGTGNTGELFF. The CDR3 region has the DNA TGTGCCAGTATAGACCCCGGGACAGGGAACACCGGGGAGCTGTTTTTT.

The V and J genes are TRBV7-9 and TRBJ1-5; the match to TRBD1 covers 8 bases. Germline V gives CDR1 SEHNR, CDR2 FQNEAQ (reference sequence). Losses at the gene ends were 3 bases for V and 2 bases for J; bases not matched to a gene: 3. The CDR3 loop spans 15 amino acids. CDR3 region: CASSFSGQGNQPQHF. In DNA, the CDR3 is TGTGCCAGCAGCTTCTCGGGACAGGGCAATCAGCCCCAGCATTTT.

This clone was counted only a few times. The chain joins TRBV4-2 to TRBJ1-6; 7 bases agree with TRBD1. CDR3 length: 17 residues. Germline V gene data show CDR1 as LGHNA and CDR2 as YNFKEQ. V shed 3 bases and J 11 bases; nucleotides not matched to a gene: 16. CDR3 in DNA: TGTGCCAGCAGCCAGGGTCTGAAGGGGGCTGAGGTAACACCCCTCCACTTT. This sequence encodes CASSQGLKGAEVTPLHF.

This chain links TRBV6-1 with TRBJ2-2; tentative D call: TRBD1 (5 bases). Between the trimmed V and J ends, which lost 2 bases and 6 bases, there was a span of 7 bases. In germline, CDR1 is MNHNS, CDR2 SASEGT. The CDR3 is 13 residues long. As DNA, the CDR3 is TGTGCCAGCAGTGAACCAGGGCCCGGGGAGCTGTTTTTT. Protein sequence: CASSEPGPGELFF.

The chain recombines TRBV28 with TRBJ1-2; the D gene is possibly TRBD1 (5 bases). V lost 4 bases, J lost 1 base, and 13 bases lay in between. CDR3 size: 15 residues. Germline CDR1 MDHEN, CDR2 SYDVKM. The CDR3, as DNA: TGTGCCAGCAGTTCCGGCGGCGGACATAACTATGGCTACACCTTC. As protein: CASSSGGGHNYGYTF.

The CDR3 region is CASSPRRGLQETQYF. As DNA, the CDR3 is TGTGCCAGCAGCCCAAGGCGGGGGCTTCAAGAGACCCAGTACTTC. This rearrangement joins TRBV7-6 to TRBJ2-5; perhaps TRBD2 as D (7 bases). Trimming pared 5 bases from V and 2 bases from J, leaving 15 bases between. This CDR3 is 15 amino acids long. CDR1 and CDR2 from the germline V gene are SGHVS and FNYEAQ. Full variable domain (outside the CDR3, taken from reference TRBV7-6 and TRBJ2-5): GAGVSQSPRYKVTKRGQDVALRCDPISGHVSLYWYRQALGQGPEFLTYFNYEAQQDKSGLPNDRFSAERPEGSISTLTIQRTEQRDSAMYRCASSPRRGLQETQYFGPGTRLLVL.

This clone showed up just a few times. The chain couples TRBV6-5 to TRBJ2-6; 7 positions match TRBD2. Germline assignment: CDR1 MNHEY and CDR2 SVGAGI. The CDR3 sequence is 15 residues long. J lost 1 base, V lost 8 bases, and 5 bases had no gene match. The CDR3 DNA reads TGTGCCAGCCCCCGGCGGGGGTCTGGGGCCAACGTCCTGACTTTC. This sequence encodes CASPRRGSGANVLTF.

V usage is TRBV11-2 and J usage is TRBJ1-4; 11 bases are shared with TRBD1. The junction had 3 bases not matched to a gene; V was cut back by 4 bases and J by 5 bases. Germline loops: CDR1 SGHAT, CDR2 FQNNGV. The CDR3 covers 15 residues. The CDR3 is CASSSDRGRNEKLFF. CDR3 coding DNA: TGTGCCAGCAGCTCGGACAGGGGGCGAAATGAAAAACTGTTTTTT.